This T cell receptor beta chain emerged from a study of shared clonotypes between healthy human individuals. This clone turned up a few times. No antigen is known for it. Study findings and constraints: In having few donors, the study represented limited genetic and exposure-history diversity.

CDR3 size: 15 residues. J gave up 1 base and V 4 bases, and 5 bases lay outside the gene matches. The V gene's germline CDR1 is SGHRS and CDR2 YFSETQ. Template amounts of 300 to 350 ng DNA, around 33,000 T cell genomes, were employed in unsorted PBMC replicate PCRs. Generated by immunoSEQ multiplex PCR, the TCRdb table keeps only in-frame clones and is missing some. Of 530,000 or so clones listed, 75% to 80% are singletons. Nashville, Tennessee was home to all donors, each a Caucasian adult. The chain employs TRBV5-1 and TRBJ1-3, with 7 bases fitting TRBD1. Input material: PBMCs. This TCR was sampled from a woman in her thirties or forties in good health. Some clones in this sample may be carry-over from other donors' samples. CDR3 loop: CASSQTGTSGNTIYF. The DNA for the CDR3 is TGCGCCAGCAGCCAGACAGGGACTTCTGGAAACACCATATATTTT. The full variable domain, with the rest looked up from reference TRBV5-1 and TRBJ1-3, is KAGVTQTPRYLIKTRGQQVTLSCSPISGHRSVSWYQQTPGQGLQFLFEYFSETQRNKGNFPGRFSGRQFSNSRSEMNVSTLELGDSALYLCASSQTGTSGNTIYFGEGSWLTVV.